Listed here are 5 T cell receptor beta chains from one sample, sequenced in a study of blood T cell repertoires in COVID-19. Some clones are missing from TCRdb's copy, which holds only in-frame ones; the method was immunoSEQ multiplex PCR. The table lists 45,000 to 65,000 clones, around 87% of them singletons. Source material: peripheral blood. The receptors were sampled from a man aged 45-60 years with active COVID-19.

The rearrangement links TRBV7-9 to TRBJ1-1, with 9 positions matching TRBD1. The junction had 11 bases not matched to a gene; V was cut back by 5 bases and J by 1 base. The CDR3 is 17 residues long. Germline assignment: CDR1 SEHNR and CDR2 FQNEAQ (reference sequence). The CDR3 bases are TGTGCCAGCAGCACAGGACAGGGGCCCTCAAGGAACACTGAAGCTTTCTTT. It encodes CASSTGQGPSRNTEAFF.

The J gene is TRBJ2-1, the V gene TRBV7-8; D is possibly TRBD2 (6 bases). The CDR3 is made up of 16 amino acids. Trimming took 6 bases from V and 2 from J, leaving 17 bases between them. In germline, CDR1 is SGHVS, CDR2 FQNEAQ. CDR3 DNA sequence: TGTGCCAGCAGTTCCGGCGAGGGAGGACCCTACAATGAGCAGTTCTTC. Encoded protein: CASSSGEGGPYNEQFF. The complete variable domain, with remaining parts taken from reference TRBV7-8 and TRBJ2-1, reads GAGVSQSPRYKVAKRGQDVALRCDPISGHVSLFWYQQALGQGPEFLTYFQNEAQLDKSGLPSDRFFAERPEGSVSTLKIQRTQQEDSAVYLCASSSGEGGPYNEQFFGPGTRLTVL.

The CDR3 nucleotides read TGTGCCAGCAGCCTTCCCGGCAGGTATACGCAGTATTTT. This encodes CASSLPGRYTQYF. This chain connects TRBV27 to TRBJ2-3; D is uncertain. The length of the CDR3 is 13 residues. Trimming took off 6 bases at V and 7 bases at J, with 14 bases between the two ends. Per germline, CDR1 MNHEY and CDR2 SMNVEV (reference sequence).

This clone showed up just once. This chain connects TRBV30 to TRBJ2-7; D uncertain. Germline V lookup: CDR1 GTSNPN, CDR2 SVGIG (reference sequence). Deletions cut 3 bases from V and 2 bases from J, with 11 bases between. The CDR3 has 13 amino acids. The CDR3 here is CAWRLGWAYEQYF. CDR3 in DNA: TGTGCCTGGAGGCTAGGATGGGCCTACGAGCAGTACTTC.

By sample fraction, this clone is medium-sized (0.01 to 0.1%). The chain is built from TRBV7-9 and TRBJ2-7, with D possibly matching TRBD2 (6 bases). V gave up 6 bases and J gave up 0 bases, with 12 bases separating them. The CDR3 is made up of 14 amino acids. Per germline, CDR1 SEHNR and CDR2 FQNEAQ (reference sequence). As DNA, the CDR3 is TGTGCCAGCAGGTTACGGGAGTCCTCCTACGAGCAGTACTTC. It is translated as CASRLRESSYEQYF.